This TCR beta chain was sequenced for a study of human T cells and chemical hapten exposure. Study outcomes and limitations: In the PT1 data, expanded TCR counts showed a positive correlation with patch test score.

This clonotype was detected ten times or more. Its antigen is still unknown. Time point reported: patch test 1, 2 weeks after DPC sensitization. This sample's treatment: therapeutic diphenylcyclopropenone sensitization with weekly scalp DPC. TCRdb redid the calling of the RACE reads with MiXCR, one entry per CDR3 protein. The sample holds some 170,000 distinct CDR3 sequences, more than 20% seen once. This material consisted of whole blood, taken in connection with sensitization to the hapten diphenylcyclopropenone (DPC). The clonotype originates from a woman between 45 and 60 years old with alopecia areata. Some clones in this sample may be carry-over from other donors' samples.

The CDR3 region has the DNA TGCAGTGCTAGAGATCGGGCCTATGGCTACACCTTC. Its translation: CSARDRAYGYTF. The V gene is TRBV20-1, the J gene TRBJ1-2; D is undetermined. Trimming shortened V by 0 bases and J by 4 bases, and 6 bases separated the two germline ends. Germline CDR1 and CDR2: DFQATT and SNEGSKA (reference sequence). The CDR3 has 12 residues.